This T cell receptor (beta chain) was observed in a study of STAT5B mutations in CD4+ large granular lymphocyte leukemia. Study observations and caveats: Patient CD4-sorted repertoires stayed more clonal than healthy ones after leukemic-clone removal.

V trimming: 6 bases; J trimming: 2 bases; junction bases outside the gene matches: 6. Germline V gene lookup returns CDR1 LNHDA and CDR2 SQIVND (reference sequence). The CDR3 runs 14 residues. Concerning this clone itself: Its antigen remains unknown.

Source study methods: Productive clonotypes were detectable down to 2.59 x 10-5 frequency. The table came from immunoSEQ multiplex PCR; TCRdb's copy has only in-frame clones and leaves some out. The DNA was the basis for D and trimming; V, J and clone size are from that table. The table shows tens of thousands of clones, with roughly 70% occurring only once. Sequencing was performed on CD4+ T cells from blood buffy coats. The TCR originated in a human donor in good health. This chain joins TRBV19 and TRBJ1-1, with 7 nucleotides matching TRBD1. The CDR3 region is CASRQTGDNTEAFF. The DNA for the CDR3 is TGTGCCAGTAGGCAAACAGGGGACAACACTGAAGCTTTCTTT.